This T cell receptor (beta chain) was captured by sequencing in a study of T-cell memory formation after mild COVID-19. About the research overall: Each donor largely had its own TCR clusters. General observations from the study: A balance of CD4 and CD8 characterized clones contracting day 15 to 85, whereas later expanders leaned CD4+. Chiefly within CM and EM were the contracting CD4+ clones; CD8+ ones were within EMRA.

On this clonotype itself: The antigen is unknown.

The TCR alpha and TCR beta cDNA libraries, bearing sample barcodes and UMIs, were generated by 5'RACE using constant-segment primers. Using its own MiXCR run on the 5' RACE reads, TCRdb lists one record per CDR3 protein. This sample has about 340,000 distinct CDR3 sequences; 10% to 15% occur once, and the top ten carry around 21%. V gave up 3 bases and J gave up 5 bases, with 11 bases separating them. The germline CDR1 and CDR2 sequences are SGHTA and FQGNSA. The CDR3 spans 13 residues. This receptor was obtained from a man between 18 and 35 years old who had mild COVID-19 (a few samples of this study predate the infection). Cell type and time point are not known. This chain uses TRBV7-2 with TRBJ2-7; a weak D match, TRBD2 (7 bases). The sequencing sample was made of PBMCs or a T cell subset sorted from them (not recorded which). The CDR3 here is CASSFRGANEQYF. DNA of the CDR3: TGTGCCAGCAGCTTTCGGGGGGCCAACGAGCAGTACTTC.